A single sample is the source of the 6 T cell receptor beta chains below, sequenced in a study of blood T cell repertoires in COVID-19 (dated by TCRdb to about 2020). The library was produced with the immunoSEQ multiplex PCR assay. Drawn from immuneACCESS, this table holds only the in-frame rearrangements with V and J called that TCRdb kept. Clones are partly lost; checked studies trace under half to an unresolved V gene and leave the rest unexplained. Present in this sample are 150,000 to 200,000 clones, under 95% of which were seen just once. 15% to 20% of the sample is held by the ten biggest clonotypes. The sequencing sample was made of peripheral blood. Receptors were obtained from a man between 60 and 75 years old with active or convalescent COVID-19.

The rearrangement links TRBV19 to TRBJ1-5, with D unclear. This CDR3 contains 14 residues. Germline loops: CDR1 LNHDA, CDR2 SQIVND (reference sequence). Deletions cut 5 bases from V and 0 bases from J, with 8 bases between. The CDR3: CASSYSFSNQPQHF. CDR3 DNA: TGTGCCAGTAGTTATTCGTTTAGCAATCAGCCCCAGCATTTT.

The chain links TRBV11-3 to TRBJ2-2; 8 nucleotides match TRBD1. The CDR3 has 17 amino acids. The ends lost 4 bases at V and 1 base at J; junction bases unmatched: 8. Per germline, CDR1 SGHNT and CDR2 YENEEA. For the CDR3, the DNA is TGTGCCAGCAGCTCCGGGACAGGCCGAGGGAACACCGGGGAGCTGTTTTTT. Residues: CASSSGTGRGNTGELFF.

The V call is TRBV27, the J call TRBJ2-3; 10 nucleotides align to TRBD2. J was trimmed by 4 bases and V by 7 bases; bases with no gene match: 8. The CDR3 has 15 amino acids. Per germline, CDR1 MNHEY and CDR2 SMNVEV (reference sequence). This chain's CDR3 is CASMPRLAGADTQYF. The DNA for the CDR3 is TGTGCCAGCATGCCTCGGCTAGCGGGGGCAGATACGCAGTATTTT.

This rearrangement joins TRBV18 to TRBJ2-3; D may be TRBD2 (6 bases). The CDR3 is 16 residues long. In germline, CDR1 is KGHSH, CDR2 LQKENI. Trimming removed 0 bases at V and 3 bases at J, with 13 bases between. CDR3 loop: CASSPPGGTYTDTQYF. The DNA for the CDR3 is TGTGCCAGCTCACCACCGGGTGGGACTTATACAGATACGCAGTATTTT.

The chain recombines TRBV10-3 with TRBJ1-3, with 11 bases fitting TRBD1. V lost 6 bases to trimming and J lost 3 bases; unmatched junction nucleotides: 7. Germline CDR1 ENHRY, CDR2 SYGVKD. This CDR3 has 16 amino acids. CDR3 in amino acids: CAISPPGTGGGNTIYF. The DNA of the CDR3 is TGTGCCATCAGCCCTCCCGGGACAGGGGGTGGAAACACCATATATTTT.

The V gene is TRBV6-5, the J gene TRBJ1-1; D gene uncertain. Trimming took 10 bases from V and 2 from J, leaving 11 bases between them. This CDR3 comprises 12 residues. Germline values: CDR1 MNHEY, CDR2 SVGAGI. CDR3 DNA: TGTGCCACACGGGAATTTAACACTGAAGCTTTCTTT. Translated, it gives CATREFNTEAFF.